The present TCR beta chain was sequenced within a study of shared T cell receptors in the human thymus. Sequencing used immunoSEQ multiplex PCR; TCRdb keeps in-frame clones, though not all of them. The sample carries roughly 700,000 clones, 88% recorded once. V shed 6 bases and J 3 bases; nucleotides not matched to a gene: 7. The germline V gene encodes CDR1 MNHNY and CDR2 SVGAGI (reference sequence). The CDR3 totals 14 residues. Another study also made use of these data, one on human thymus T cells. From that report: Congenital heart defects were the reason for the corrective surgery that the donors, healthy Finnish infants, were having. The study used thymus tissue resected during corrective heart surgery. Repertoires from thymus and blood appeared to show biased V and J gene usage. Thymic repertoires of unrelated individuals were reported in related research to overlap highly.

The gene calls are TRBV6-6 and TRBJ2-7, with TRBD1 matching over 8 bases. This clonotype originated in a boy younger than two with a congenital heart defect. The material sequenced was thymocytes. The CDR3 DNA sequence: TGTGCCAGCAGAACGGGACAGGCATTCTACGAGCAGTACTTC. Translation: CASRTGQAFYEQYF.